The 10 T cell receptor beta chains in this list originate from one sample, sequenced in a study of T cells in localized non-small cell lung cancer. This table comes from immunoSEQ multiplex PCR, and its TCRdb copy is limited to in-frame clones, with some not included. The sample holds roughly 48,000 clones, roughly 80% seen once. This specimen consisted of peripheral blood, obtained before any cancer treatment. The receptors come from a man between 40 and 69 years old with stage I squamous cell lung carcinoma.

Only a few counts were recorded for this clone. V gene TRBV2 combines with J gene TRBJ2-7; possible D gene TRBD2, 6 bases. This CDR3 is built from 14 residues. Germline CDR1 SNHLY, CDR2 FYNNEI. The V gene lost 7 bases and the J gene lost 1 base, with 14 bases spanning the gap. The CDR3 DNA reads TGTGCCAGCATGGCCTGGAGGGAATCCTACGAGCAGTACTTC. This encodes CASMAWRESYEQYF.

The rearrangement joins TRBV6-5 to TRBJ1-6, with 7 bases fitting TRBD1. Germline loops: CDR1 MNHEY, CDR2 SVGAGI. This CDR3 spans 14 amino acids. Trimming cost V 6 bases and J 9 bases; bases outside gene matches: 8. The CDR3 DNA reads as TGTGCCAGCAGGTGGGTAGGGGACAGTTCACCCCTCCACTTT. It yields the protein CASRWVGDSSPLHF.

This clone turned up a few times. The chain combines TRBV4-1 with TRBJ1-4; tentative D call: TRBD1 (5 bases). CDR3 length: 15 amino acids. CDR1 MGHRA and CDR2 YSYEKL come from the germline V gene. Trimming took off 2 bases at V and 4 bases at J, with 11 bases between the two ends. CDR3 nucleotides: TGCGCCAGCAGCCAACCCGGGACTTATAATGAAAAACTGTTTTTT. Protein product: CASSQPGTYNEKLFF.

J is TRBJ1-2 and V is TRBV19, with 9 bases lining up with TRBD1. J was trimmed by 8 bases and V by 3 bases; bases with no gene match: 7. Germline V gene sequence: CDR1 LNHDA, CDR2 SQIVND (reference sequence). The CDR3 covers 14 residues. For the CDR3, the DNA is TGTGCCAGTAGTATTACACAGGGGGCAGAGGGCTACACCTTC. This codes for CASSITQGAEGYTF.

The rearrangement uses TRBV7-2 and TRBJ2-1; no firm D call. V was cut by 5 bases and J by 5 bases, with 10 bases left in between. Germline V gene sequence: CDR1 SGHTA, CDR2 FQGNSA. The CDR3 is made up of 13 amino acids. CDR3 loop: CASSPRPDNEQFF. DNA for the CDR3: TGTGCCAGCAGCCCACGCCCGGACAATGAGCAGTTCTTC.

The V call is TRBV19, the J call TRBJ2-5, with 15 bases matching TRBD2. V gave up 4 bases and J gave up 5 bases; unmatched junction bases: 2. The CDR3 runs 15 residues. The germline CDR1 and CDR2 sequences are LNHDA and SQIVND (reference sequence). CDR3 in amino acids: CASSTGLAGGETQYF. CDR3 nucleotides: TGTGCCAGTAGTACAGGACTAGCGGGAGGGGAGACCCAGTACTTC.

The chain joins TRBV5-4 to TRBJ2-1, with 10 bases lining up with TRBD2. CDR1 and CDR2 from the germline V gene are SGHNT and YYREEE (reference sequence). The CDR3 has 14 residues. Trimming at V came to 9 bases and at J to 7 bases, leaving 10 bases not matched to a gene. CDR3 sequence reads: CATRVAGGPNEQFF. In DNA form, the CDR3 reads TGTGCCACTAGGGTAGCGGGGGGCCCGAATGAGCAGTTCTTC.

The chain uses TRBV6-5 and TRBJ1-5, with TRBD1 identical over 10 bases. J lost 7 bases, V lost 0 bases, and 6 bases had no gene match. This CDR3 comprises 16 residues. Germline loops: CDR1 MNHEY, CDR2 SVGAGI. The CDR3 is CASSYSADRGQQPQHF. CDR3 nucleotide sequence: TGTGCCAGCAGTTACTCGGCCGACAGGGGGCAACAGCCCCAGCATTTT.

A single count supports this clone. The chain employs TRBV15 and TRBJ2-5; D remains ambiguous. This CDR3 has 13 residues. CDR1 and CDR2 from the germline V gene are LNHNV and YYDKDF (reference sequence). Trimming removed 0 bases from V and 1 base from J, with 3 bases in between. In nucleotides, the CDR3 is TGTGCCACCAGCAGAGACAGCCAAGAGACCCAGTACTTC. This encodes CATSRDSQETQYF. Full variable domain (missing parts from reference TRBV15 and TRBJ2-5): DAMVIQNPRYQVTQFGKPVTLSCSQTLNHNVMYWYQQKSSQAPKLLFHYYDKDFNNEADTPDNFQSRRPNTSFCFLDIRSPGLGDTAMYLCATSRDSQETQYFGPGTRLLVL.

The chain couples TRBV5-8 to TRBJ2-3; no clear D. The CDR3 consists of 11 residues. V lost 4 bases and J 3 bases, leaving 3 bases between the germline ends. Germline lookup yields CDR1 SGHTS and CDR2 YDEGEE. The CDR3 region is CASSRTDTQYF. In DNA, the CDR3 is TGTGCCAGCAGCCGGACAGATACGCAGTATTTT.